This T cell receptor beta chain was obtained from a study of CD8+ T cells in alopecia areata. Overall study results and limits: For lesional scalp, especially alopecia totalis/universalis, clonality was higher than in normal scalp. The study also sequences resident alphabeta T cells of normal skin in scalp samples. Although TCR sharing was seen in mice, sharing across patients was less clear, possibly for HLA-related reasons.

This clone was seen only a few times. Its antigen remains unknown. Germline assignment: CDR1 SGHAT and CDR2 FQNNGV. Trimming removed 1 base from V and 3 bases from J, with 12 bases in between. There are 15 residues in the CDR3. PBMC-derived CD4+ and CD8+ T cells were sorted. Extracted RNA was reverse transcribed into cDNA, the sequencing template. Assay: immunoSEQ multiplex PCR; the TCRdb copy retains only in-frame clones and omits some. The sample lists tens of thousands of clones; roughly 51% were seen once. The chain combines TRBV11-2 with TRBJ2-5, with D possibly TRBD1 on 5 matching bases. The sequenced material came from NKG2D-high CD8+ T cells sorted from blood. This TCR came from a human donor with alopecia areata. The CDR3 bases are TGTGCCAGCAGCTTAGGGTCACGACAGAAAGAGACCCAGTACTTC. It specifies CASSLGSRQKETQYF. Based on the CDR3 plus reference TRBV11-2 and TRBJ2-5, the full variable domain is EAGVAQSPRYKIIEKRQSVAFWCNPISGHATLYWYQQILGQGPKLLIQFQNNGVVDDSQLPKDRFSAERLKGVDSTLKIQPAKLEDSAVYLCASSLGSRQKETQYFGPGTRLLVL.